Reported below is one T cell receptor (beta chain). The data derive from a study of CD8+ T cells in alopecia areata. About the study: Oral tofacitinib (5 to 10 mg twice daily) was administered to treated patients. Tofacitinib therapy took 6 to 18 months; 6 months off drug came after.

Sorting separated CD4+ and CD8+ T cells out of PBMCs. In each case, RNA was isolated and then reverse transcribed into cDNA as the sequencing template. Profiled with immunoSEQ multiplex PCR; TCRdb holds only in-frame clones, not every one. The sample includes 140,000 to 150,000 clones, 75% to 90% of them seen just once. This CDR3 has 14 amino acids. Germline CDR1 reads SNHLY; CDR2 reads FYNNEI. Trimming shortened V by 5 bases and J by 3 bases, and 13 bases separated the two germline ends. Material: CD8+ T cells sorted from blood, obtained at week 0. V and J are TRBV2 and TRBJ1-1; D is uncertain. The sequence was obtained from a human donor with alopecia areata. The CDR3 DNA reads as TGTGCCAGCAGTCCCAGGACTGGGGACACTGAAGCTTTCTTT. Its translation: CASSPRTGDTEAFF.